These 28 T cell receptor beta chains originate from one sample sequenced in a study of T cell responses to AZD1222 COVID-19 vaccine. Profiling relied on immunoSEQ multiplex PCR, and the TCRdb table lists in-frame clones only, not all of them. The sample holds 85,000 to 90,000 clones, 85% to 90% seen once. This material consisted of peripheral blood, taken 28 days after the second AZD1222 dose. Every receptor here comes from an adult who received the AZD1222 COVID-19 vaccine.

This sequence joins TRBV15 and TRBJ2-1; the match to TRBD2 covers 12 bases. The germline V gene encodes CDR1 LNHNV and CDR2 YYDKDF (reference sequence). This CDR3 region has 17 residues. With 1 base clipped from V and 10 bases from J, the junction kept 11 bases outside the gene matches. Written as DNA, the CDR3 is TGTGCCACCAGCAGAGTTCCGACTAGCGGGGGTACAGGGGAGCAGTTCTTC. Its protein is CATSRVPTSGGTGEQFF.

The chain combines TRBV6-5 with TRBJ2-6; TRBD1 is a possible D gene (7 bases). The germline CDR1 and CDR2 sequences are MNHEY and SVGAGI. V gave up 8 bases and J gave up 4 bases, with 12 bases separating them. This CDR3 is built from 14 residues. CDR3 sequence reads: CASVQGGGANVLTF. CDR3 in DNA: TGTGCCAGCGTCCAGGGGGGCGGGGCCAACGTCCTGACTTTC.

This clone was found a few times. The rearrangement joins TRBV5-5 to TRBJ2-7; D is possibly TRBD1 (5 bases). The CDR3 length is 16 residues. Germline CDR1 reads SGHKS; CDR2 reads YYEKEE (reference sequence). Trimming took off 0 bases at V and 1 base at J, with 14 bases between the two ends. CDR3 sequence reads: CASSLEGNRWSYEQYF. The CDR3, as DNA: TGTGCCAGCAGCTTGGAGGGGAACAGGTGGTCCTACGAGCAGTACTTC.

J is TRBJ1-5 and V is TRBV6-5; D not certain. The germline V gene has CDR1 MNHEY and CDR2 SVGAGI. The CDR3 is 15 residues long. Trimming removed 4 bases from V and 2 bases from J, with 12 bases in between. The CDR3 nucleotides read TGTGCCAGCAGTTTGGCCGGGTCGGGCAATCAGCCCCAGCATTTT. Protein: CASSLAGSGNQPQHF.

V usage is TRBV2 and J usage is TRBJ1-1; TRBD1 might be the D (6 bases). CDR3 size: 13 residues. V dropped 4 bases and J dropped 4 bases, with 10 bases sitting between them. Germline loops: CDR1 SNHLY, CDR2 FYNNEI. CDR3 sequence: CASSGDISTEAFF. The CDR3 coding sequence is TGTGCCAGCAGTGGGGACATTAGCACTGAAGCTTTCTTT.

The chain has TRBV5-1 and TRBJ1-2; the match to TRBD1 covers 8 bases. This CDR3 has 14 residues. From germline, CDR1 is SGHRS and CDR2 YFSETQ. After removal of 5 bases from V and 3 bases from J, the junction contained 6 bases not matched to a gene. The CDR3: CASRPGGDYYGYTF. The CDR3 nucleotides are TGCGCCAGCAGACCAGGGGGCGATTACTATGGCTACACCTTC.

This chain joins TRBV5-1 and TRBJ1-1, with D possibly being TRBD1 (6 bases). The CDR3 loop spans 14 amino acids. Germline CDR1 and CDR2: SGHRS and YFSETQ. Trimming removed 1 base from V and 1 base from J, with 8 bases in between. The CDR3 DNA sequence: TGCGCCAGCAGCTTGCAGGGGCAGAACACTGAAGCTTTCTTT. This codes for CASSLQGQNTEAFF.

In its sample, this clone was seen a few times. This chain uses TRBV7-8 with TRBJ2-3; a weak D match, TRBD2 (5 bases). V was shortened by 2 bases and J by 4 bases, with 13 bases between the two germline ends. The CDR3 is 15 amino acids. CDR1 and CDR2 (germline): SGHVS, FQNEAQ. CDR3 in amino acids: CASSLRGIIADTQYF. CDR3 in DNA: TGTGCCAGCAGCTTAAGAGGGATCATCGCAGATACGCAGTATTTT.

The genes are TRBV2 and TRBJ1-1; D ambiguous. Trimming pared 0 bases from V and 1 base from J, leaving 15 bases between. Per the germline V gene, CDR1 is SNHLY and CDR2 is FYNNEI. The CDR3 has 17 amino acids. The CDR3 here is CASSEASGVYSNTEAFF. In nucleotides, the CDR3 is TGTGCCAGCAGTGAAGCCTCAGGAGTGTATTCGAACACTGAAGCTTTCTTT.

The V call is TRBV7-9, the J call TRBJ1-4, with D unresolved. The germline gives CDR1 SEHNR, CDR2 FQNEAQ (reference sequence). V shed 3 bases and J shed 7 bases, with 15 bases lying between them. This CDR3 is 15 amino acids long. The CDR3 nucleotides are TGTGCCAGCAGCTTGACCAAGGGCGAAGGTGAAAAACTGTTTTTT. Amino acids: CASSLTKGEGEKLFF.

The J gene is TRBJ2-2, the V gene TRBV2; D may be TRBD2 (6 bases). The ends were cut back, 2 bases at V and 5 bases at J, with 12 bases in the middle. CDR3 length: 15 residues. Germline CDR1 and CDR2: SNHLY and FYNNEI. The CDR3 region has the DNA TGTGCCAGCAGTGAACTCGGGGGTGGGACCGGGGAGCTGTTTTTT. It is translated as CASSELGGGTGELFF.

The chain couples TRBV10-2 to TRBJ1-5; D uncertain. Germline assignment: CDR1 WSHSY and CDR2 SAAADI. With 4 bases removed from V and 3 bases from J, the gap between germline ends came to 10 bases. The CDR3 is made up of 14 amino acids. CDR3 nucleotides: TGCGCCAGCAGTGTGAGCACCTCCAATCAGCCCCAGCATTTT. The encoded protein is CASSVSTSNQPQHF.

V and J are TRBV10-2 and TRBJ1-2; D is possibly TRBD1 (6 bases). Germline V gene lookup returns CDR1 WSHSY and CDR2 SAAADI. This CDR3 is 13 amino acids long. The V and J ends lost 4 bases and 8 bases respectively, with 14 bases between them. The CDR3 protein is CASSGADREGYTF. DNA of the CDR3: TGCGCCAGCAGTGGTGCGGACAGAGAGGGCTACACCTTC.

The chain is built from TRBV3-1 (or the pseudogene TRBV3-2) and TRBJ1-4; TRBD1 matches at 9 bases. CDR1 and CDR2 from the germline V gene are LGHDT and YNNKEL (reference sequence). With V trimmed by 5 bases and J by 7 bases, 5 bases remained unmatched. The CDR3 spans 14 residues. CDR3 bases: TGTGCCAGCAGCGGGGGACAGGGCGGTGAAAAACTGTTTTTT. Amino acids: CASSGGQGGEKLFF.

The CDR3 nucleotides are TGTGCCTGGAGTATCCAGTGGGGGGCAGGGGCCAACCCCTATGGCTACACCTTC. Translation gives CAWSIQWGAGANPYGYTF. This chain links TRBV30 with TRBJ1-2; D possibly corresponds to TRBD1 (6 bases). Germline V gene lookup returns CDR1 GTSNPN and CDR2 SVGIG (reference sequence). V shed 2 bases and J shed 4 bases, with 26 bases lying between them. The CDR3 loop spans 18 amino acids.

The chain carries TRBV2 and TRBJ2-2; 8 nucleotides agree with TRBD1. CDR1 is SNHLY and CDR2 is FYNNEI in the germline V gene. CDR3 size: 14 residues. V was pared by 4 bases and J by 5 bases, with 3 bases of the junction left unmatched. CDR3 in DNA: TGTGCCAGCAGTGGCAGGGGGCATACCGGGGAGCTGTTTTTT. It codes for CASSGRGHTGELFF.

This clone was counted a single time. The V gene is TRBV5-5, the J gene TRBJ2-2; a possible D gene is TRBD1 (6 bases). CDR1 SGHKS and CDR2 YYEKEE come from the germline V gene (reference sequence). The CDR3 has 14 residues. V dropped 4 bases and J dropped 6 bases, with 13 bases sitting between them. The CDR3 DNA reads as TGTGCCAGCAGCCATCGGACAGTAGCCGGGGAGCTGTTTTTT. This codes for CASSHRTVAGELFF. The variable domain in full, completed from reference TRBV5-5 and TRBJ2-2, reads DAGVTQSPTHLIKTRGQQVTLRCSPISGHKSVSWYQQVLGQGPQFIFQYYEKEERGRGNFPDRFSARQFPNYSSELNVNALLLGDSALYLCASSHRTVAGELFFGEGSRLTVL.

V gene TRBV6-1 combines with J gene TRBJ1-1; TRBD1 might be the D (5 bases). Germline-derived CDR1 and CDR2 are MNHNS and SASEGT. The CDR3 length is 15 residues. The V end lost 2 bases, the J end lost 4 bases, and 14 bases lay between the germline ends. CDR3 nucleotides: TGTGCCAGCAGTGAACGTCGGGGGTTCGGCACTGAAGCTTTCTTT. It yields the protein CASSERRGFGTEAFF.

The V gene is TRBV15, the J gene TRBJ2-7, with D maybe TRBD2 (6 bases). Germline loops: CDR1 LNHNV, CDR2 YYDKDF (reference sequence). The CDR3 is made up of 16 amino acids. The V gene lost 3 bases and the J gene lost 3 bases, with 18 bases spanning the gap. The CDR3 DNA follows: TGTGCCACCAGCAGGAAAACGGGGGTAGTGGGCTACGAGCAGTACTTC. Its translation: CATSRKTGVVGYEQYF.

The chain recombines TRBV3-1 (or the pseudogene TRBV3-2) with TRBJ1-1; D is perhaps TRBD1 (5 bases). This CDR3 is 14 amino acids long. V was shortened by 2 bases and J by 3 bases, with 10 bases between the two germline ends. From germline, CDR1 is LGHDT and CDR2 YNNKEL (reference sequence). This chain's CDR3 is CASSQRGRYTEAFF. The CDR3 DNA follows: TGTGCCAGCAGCCAAAGGGGAAGGTACACTGAAGCTTTCTTT.

On this clone itself: Other DNA sequences of this sample code for an identical CDR3. This chain links TRBV6-2 or TRBV6-3 with TRBJ1-2; no clear D gene. CDR3 length: 15 residues. V lost 3 bases to trimming and J lost 1 base, with 12 bases between them. Germline lookup yields CDR1 MNHEY and CDR2 SVGEGT. CDR3 amino acids: CASSYGSGDNYGYTF. The DNA of the CDR3 is TGTGCCAGCAGTTATGGCTCAGGTGATAACTATGGCTACACCTTC.

The chain's CDR3 is CASSPRTGAANTGELFF. CDR3 nucleotides: TGTGCCAGCTCACCAAGGACAGGGGCAGCGAACACCGGGGAGCTGTTTTTT. The chain joins TRBV18 to TRBJ2-2; 9 bases fit TRBD1. This CDR3 has 17 amino acids. CDR1 and CDR2 from the germline V gene are KGHSH and LQKENI. J lost 0 bases, V lost 2 bases, and 4 bases had no gene match.

The chain uses TRBV18 and TRBJ1-5; D remains ambiguous. The CDR3 is made up of 13 amino acids. Germline V gene lookup returns CDR1 KGHSH and CDR2 LQKENI. The V end was cut by 2 bases, the J end by 4 bases, with 6 bases between. CDR3 in amino acids: CASSPSGNQPQHF. The DNA for the CDR3 is TGTGCCAGCTCACCATCGGGAAATCAGCCCCAGCATTTT.

The J gene is TRBJ1-2, the V gene TRBV29-1, with D unresolved. The CDR3 spans 14 residues. Germline V gene lookup returns CDR1 SQVTM and CDR2 ANQGSEA. Trimming cost V 4 bases and J 2 bases, with 14 bases left between them. CDR3: CSVVDLGENYGYTF. Written as DNA, the CDR3 is TGCAGCGTTGTGGACCTAGGTGAGAACTATGGCTACACCTTC.

The chain recombines TRBV11-1 with TRBJ2-1, with TRBD2 matching over 10 bases. Per germline, CDR1 SGHAT and CDR2 FQDESV (reference sequence). The CDR3 consists of 15 residues. Losses at the gene ends were 5 bases for V and 4 bases for J; bases not matched to a gene: 5. The CDR3, as DNA: TGTGCCAGCAGCCGCCAGCGGGGGGGATACAATGAGCAGTTCTTC. Residues: CASSRQRGGYNEQFF.

The gene calls are TRBV19 and TRBJ2-1, with unresolved D. CDR3 length: 15 amino acids. Trimming pared 3 bases from V and 0 bases from J, leaving 9 bases between. Germline assignment: CDR1 LNHDA and CDR2 SQIVND (reference sequence). CDR3 bases: TGTGCCAGTAGTATCAGCCCCAGCTCCTACAATGAGCAGTTCTTC. This gives the protein CASSISPSSYNEQFF.

A word on this clone: Other DNA sequences within the sample encode an identical CDR3. V usage is TRBV14 and J usage is TRBJ1-1; the D is unclear. Germline V gene data show CDR1 as SGHDN and CDR2 as FVKESK. The CDR3 spans 13 residues. V gave up 1 base and J gave up 4 bases, with 7 bases separating them. This CDR3 is CASSQGTGTEAFF. DNA for the CDR3: TGTGCCAGCAGCCAAGGCACGGGCACTGAAGCTTTCTTT.

The gene calls are TRBV5-1 and TRBJ1-4, with D possibly being TRBD1 (6 bases). Trimming pared 3 bases from V and 10 bases from J, leaving 16 bases between. The CDR3 contains 14 residues. Germline lookup yields CDR1 SGHRS and CDR2 YFSETQ. The CDR3 spells CASSSGGGRGKLFF. CDR3 DNA sequence: TGCGCCAGCAGCTCTGGTGGGGGCCGGGGAAAACTGTTTTTT.